The entry that follows covers one T cell receptor beta chain sequence. Its matching antigen is unknown. The protocol was immunoSEQ multiplex PCR, while the TCRdb copy is restricted to in-frame clones and leaves out a portion. The data hold over 15,000 clones, with 88% observed a single time. Looked up from germline, CDR1 is LNHDA and CDR2 is SQIVND (reference sequence). This CDR3 comprises 18 residues. Losses at the gene ends were 2 bases for V and 2 bases for J; bases not matched to a gene: 12. The sample comes from a study of T cells in pancreatic ductal adenocarcinoma. Study conclusions and caveats: No significant tumor-blood clonality difference; means were about 0.11 and 0.072. The resected cohort was biased toward the minority with early-stage disease.

Selected pancreatic ductal adenocarcinoma patients had undergone surgery without neoadjuvant therapy. Sequencing was performed on PBMCs. The sequence was collected from a human donor with pancreatic ductal adenocarcinoma. The chain joins TRBV19 to TRBJ1-5, with 7 bases fitting TRBD1. Here the CDR3 DNA reads TGTGCCAGTAGTATAAGGGATGGCCGGACAGGTGGCAATCAGCCCCAGCATTTT. Its protein is CASSIRDGRTGGNQPQHF.